One sample yielded the 23 T cell receptor beta chains listed below, sequenced in a study of cytomegalovirus exposure and HLA in healthy donors (dated by TCRdb to 2016 to 2017). Libraries were constructed by the immunoSEQ multiplex PCR assay. For the multiplex PCR, a mixture combining 60 forward primers for TCR Vbeta segments and 13 reverse primers for TCR Jbeta segments was used. TCRdb provides this immuneACCESS table in a form limited to in-frame rearrangements. Some clones are lacking; in checked studies, under half of them reflect an unresolved V gene, and why the rest are absent is not known. Within this sample are around 120,000 clones, with about 80% of them counted one time only. About 2.6% of the sample is in the top ten clones. The sample taken for sequencing was PBMCs. These receptors originate from a man between 45 and 60 years old in good health and CMV-seropositive.

The rearrangement links TRBV27 to TRBJ1-1; possibly TRBD1 for D (5 bases). V dropped 4 bases and J dropped 7 bases, with 16 bases sitting between them. Germline CDR1 reads MNHEY; CDR2 reads SMNVEV (reference sequence). CDR3 length: 14 amino acids. CDR3 nucleotides: TGTGCCAGCAGTTCTTTTCTCCGACAGAGTGAAGCTTTCTTT. This gives the protein CASSSFLRQSEAFF.

This clone was observed a few times. The chain has TRBV6-6 and TRBJ1-1; perhaps TRBD1 as D (6 bases). Trimming pared 2 bases from V and 3 bases from J, leaving 10 bases between. The CDR3 covers 14 residues. Germline V gene sequence: CDR1 MNHNY, CDR2 SVGAGI (reference sequence). The CDR3 loop reads CASSYGGGYTEAFF. The CDR3 nucleotides read TGTGCCAGCAGTTACGGGGGGGGCTACACTGAAGCTTTCTTT.

V usage is TRBV14 and J usage is TRBJ2-7, with D maybe TRBD2 (6 bases). CDR3 size: 11 residues. Trimming removed 0 bases from V and 11 bases from J, with 8 bases in between. From germline, CDR1 is SGHDN and CDR2 FVKESK. The DNA of the CDR3 is TGTGCCAGCAGCCAAGATGGGGGGAAGTACTTC. Protein product: CASSQDGGKYF.

The chain employs TRBV5-1 and TRBJ2-2, with D possibly TRBD1 on 5 matching bases. CDR3 size: 14 residues. The V end lost 1 base, the J end lost 4 bases, and 8 bases lay between the germline ends. Germline V lookup: CDR1 SGHRS, CDR2 YFSETQ. The CDR3: CASSLTGGTGELFF. CDR3 in DNA: TGCGCCAGCAGCTTGACAGGCGGCACCGGGGAGCTGTTTTTT. The whole variable domain, filled in from reference TRBV5-1 and TRBJ2-2, reads KAGVTQTPRYLIKTRGQQVTLSCSPISGHRSVSWYQQTPGQGLQFLFEYFSETQRNKGNFPGRFSGRQFSNSRSEMNVSTLELGDSALYLCASSLTGGTGELFFGEGSRLTVL.

J is TRBJ2-1 and V is TRBV2, with 10 bases aligning to TRBD2. Germline V gene sequence: CDR1 SNHLY, CDR2 FYNNEI. The CDR3 is 15 amino acids. V gave up 7 bases and J gave up 7 bases; unmatched junction bases: 10. The CDR3 is CASNLEASGSNEQFF. The CDR3 nucleotides are TGTGCCAGCAATTTGGAGGCTAGCGGGAGTAATGAGCAGTTCTTC.

The CDR3 reads CASSAGGTPGYTQYF. The CDR3 region has the DNA TGTGCCAGCAGCGCCGGAGGGACCCCCGGGTATACGCAGTATTTT. J is TRBJ2-3 and V is TRBV9, with a possible D match to TRBD2 (6 bases). Germline V gene sequence: CDR1 SGDLS, CDR2 YYNGEE. Between the trimmed V and J ends, which lost 3 bases and 7 bases, there was a span of 18 bases. CDR3 length: 15 amino acids.

Only one count was recorded for this clone. V usage is TRBV5-1 and J usage is TRBJ2-1; tentatively, D is TRBD2 (6 bases). There are 13 residues in the CDR3. In germline, CDR1 is SGHRS, CDR2 YFSETQ. V lost 9 bases and J lost 0, with 10 bases in between. In DNA form, the CDR3 reads TGCGCCACCCGGGGGAGCTCCTACAATGAGCAGTTCTTC. This codes for CATRGSSYNEQFF.

V gene TRBV7-8 combines with J gene TRBJ2-7; a possible D gene is TRBD2 (5 bases). Trimming cost V 1 base and J 2 bases, with 9 bases left between them. CDR3 size: 14 residues. The germline gives CDR1 SGHVS, CDR2 FQNEAQ. The CDR3 is CASSLGGRTYEQYF. The CDR3 DNA follows: TGTGCCAGCAGCTTAGGAGGGCGAACCTACGAGCAGTACTTC.

The rearrangement joins TRBV27 to TRBJ2-7; 9 bases map to TRBD2. Germline V gene lookup returns CDR1 MNHEY and CDR2 SMNVEV (reference sequence). The CDR3 consists of 14 residues. The V gene end was trimmed by 2 bases and the J gene end by 6 bases; junction bases not matched to a gene: 5. The CDR3 loop reads CASSLAGGRGEQYF. The DNA for the CDR3 is TGTGCCAGCAGTTTAGCGGGAGGGCGAGGCGAGCAGTACTTC.

The genes are TRBV27 and TRBJ1-6; a weak D match, TRBD1 (5 bases). V was shortened by 8 bases and J by 5 bases, with 13 bases between the two germline ends. This CDR3 is 14 amino acids long. CDR1 MNHEY and CDR2 SMNVEV come from the germline V gene (reference sequence). The CDR3 sequence is CASRMGEDNSPLHF. The CDR3 region has the DNA TGTGCCAGCCGGATGGGGGAGGATAATTCACCCCTCCACTTT.

V gene TRBV27 combines with J gene TRBJ1-2; D call uncertain. The germline gives CDR1 MNHEY, CDR2 SMNVEV (reference sequence). This CDR3 spans 15 amino acids. V lost 5 bases, J lost 5 bases, and 18 bases lay in between. This CDR3 is CASSHGGVSGYGYTF. For the CDR3, the DNA is TGTGCCAGCAGTCACGGCGGGGTATCTGGATATGGCTACACCTTC.

V is TRBV7-2 and J is TRBJ2-7, with TRBD2 matching 10 bases. Trimming cost V 4 bases and J 2 bases; bases outside gene matches: 2. The CDR3 covers 14 residues. The germline gives CDR1 SGHTA, CDR2 FQGNSA. This CDR3 reads CASSYLAGAYEQYF. CDR3 DNA: TGTGCCAGCAGCTACCTAGCGGGGGCCTACGAGCAGTACTTC.

The rearrangement links TRBV4-2 to TRBJ2-7; TRBD2 matches at 9 bases. The V and J ends lost 4 bases and 6 bases, in that order; junction bases with no gene match: 10. The CDR3 runs to 15 residues. Germline CDR1 LGHNA, CDR2 YNFKEQ. CDR3 sequence reads: CASSRAGRGGSEQYF. CDR3 bases: TGTGCCAGCAGCCGGGCGGGGCGGGGGGGTTCCGAGCAGTACTTC.

The chain links TRBV27 to TRBJ2-2, with 9 bases aligning to TRBD2. With 6 bases clipped from V and 7 bases from J, the junction kept 15 bases outside the gene matches. The CDR3 sequence is 17 residues long. Germline-derived CDR1 and CDR2 are MNHEY and SMNVEV (reference sequence). In nucleotides, the CDR3 is TGTGCCAGCAGAAGAGGAGGGGCCATGACTAGCGGCGGGGAGCTGTTTTTT. It is translated as CASRRGGAMTSGGELFF.

This chain links TRBV4-1 with TRBJ2-7, with 11 bases fitting TRBD2. Germline CDR1 and CDR2: MGHRA and YSYEKL. This CDR3 contains 15 residues. The junction had 4 bases not matched to a gene; V was cut back by 4 bases and J by 2 bases. The CDR3 region is CASSRGTSGTYEQYF. The CDR3 nucleotides are TGCGCCAGCAGCCGGGGGACTAGCGGTACCTACGAGCAGTACTTC.

V and J are TRBV9 and TRBJ2-1; D possibly corresponds to TRBD1 (5 bases). Germline V lookup: CDR1 SGDLS, CDR2 YYNGEE. The CDR3 contains 16 residues. V lost 4 bases to trimming and J lost 4 bases, with 18 bases between them. This CDR3 reads CASSPTWGRAYNEQFF. CDR3 coding DNA: TGTGCCAGCAGCCCCACTTGGGGCAGAGCTTACAATGAGCAGTTCTTC.

The J gene is TRBJ1-2, the V gene TRBV6-5; D is unclear. This CDR3 has 11 amino acids. Germline loops: CDR1 MNHEY, CDR2 SVGAGI. Trimming took off 6 bases at V and 2 bases at J, with 4 bases between the two ends. The chain's CDR3 is CASSSNYGYTF. For the CDR3, the DNA is TGTGCCAGCAGCTCCAACTATGGCTACACCTTC.

The rearrangement joins TRBV6-5 to TRBJ1-2; 9 bases are a match to TRBD1. V was pared by 1 base and J by 4 bases, with 7 bases of the junction left unmatched. CDR1 and CDR2 (germline): MNHEY, SVGAGI. This CDR3 has 16 amino acids. CDR3 nucleotides: TGTGCCAGCAGTTACTTCGCCCGACAGGGGGGCTATGGCTACACCTTC. Encoded protein: CASSYFARQGGYGYTF.

The gene calls are TRBV11-3 and TRBJ2-3, with 14 positions matching TRBD2. Germline values: CDR1 SGHNT, CDR2 YENEEA. Trimming took 1 base from V and 4 from J; bases not matched to a gene: 7. The CDR3 length is 18 residues. CDR3 DNA: TGTGCCAGCAGCTTAGGACTAGCGGGGGGGCCTCTAGCAGATACGCAGTATTTT. It translates to CASSLGLAGGPLADTQYF.

In nucleotides, the CDR3 is TGTGCCAGCACCCCGAAGGGGCGGAGAGACAATGAGCAGTTCTTC. It is translated as CASTPKGRRDNEQFF. The genes are TRBV5-5 and TRBJ2-1, with D possibly matching TRBD1 (5 bases). This CDR3 region has 15 residues. Germline V gene lookup returns CDR1 SGHKS and CDR2 YYEKEE (reference sequence). V was clipped by 6 bases and J by 5 bases, with 18 bases between them.

The gene calls are TRBV19 and TRBJ1-5; D is ambiguous. The CDR3 contains 15 residues. Trimming shortened V by 2 bases and J by 1 base, and 9 bases separated the two germline ends. CDR1 LNHDA and CDR2 SQIVND come from the germline V gene (reference sequence). This chain's CDR3 is CASSITGWSNQPQHF. CDR3 DNA sequence: TGTGCCAGTAGTATAACGGGTTGGAGCAATCAGCCCCAGCATTTT.

V gene TRBV7-2 combines with J gene TRBJ2-7; 11 nucleotides match TRBD2. The germline V gene has CDR1 SGHTA and CDR2 FQGNSA. With V trimmed by 5 bases and J by 2 bases, 5 bases remained unmatched. This CDR3 comprises 15 residues. This CDR3 is CASSPTSGVPYEQYF. The CDR3 DNA reads as TGTGCCAGCAGCCCGACTAGCGGGGTTCCCTACGAGCAGTACTTC.

The chain combines TRBV27 with TRBJ2-7, with 8 bases matching TRBD2. The germline V gene has CDR1 MNHEY and CDR2 SMNVEV (reference sequence). The CDR3 is 18 residues long. Trimming cost V 6 bases and J 1 base; bases outside gene matches: 17. As DNA, the CDR3 is TGTGCCAGCAGCCCTAATCCGGGAGGGCGGGGTAGGTCCTACGAGCAGTACTTC. Protein sequence: CASSPNPGGRGRSYEQYF.